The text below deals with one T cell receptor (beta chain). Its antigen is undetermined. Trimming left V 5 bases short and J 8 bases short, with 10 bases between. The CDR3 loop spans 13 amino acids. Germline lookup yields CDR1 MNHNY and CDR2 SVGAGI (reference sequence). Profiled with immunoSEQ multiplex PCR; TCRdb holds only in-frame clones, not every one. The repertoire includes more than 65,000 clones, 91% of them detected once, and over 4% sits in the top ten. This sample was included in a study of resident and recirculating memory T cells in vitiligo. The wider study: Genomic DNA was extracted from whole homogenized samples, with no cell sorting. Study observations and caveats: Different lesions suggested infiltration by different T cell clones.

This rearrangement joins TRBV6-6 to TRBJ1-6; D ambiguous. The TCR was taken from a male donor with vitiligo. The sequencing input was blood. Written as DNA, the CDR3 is TGTGCCAGCAGTCGGGATCCCTATTCACCCCTCCACTTT. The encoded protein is CASSRDPYSPLHF.